This record covers a single T cell receptor (beta chain). Its antigen is unidentified. Trimming pared 0 bases from V and 0 bases from J, leaving 12 bases between. The CDR3 has 16 residues. The V gene's germline CDR1 is GTSNPN and CDR2 SVGIG (reference sequence). The sample originates from a study of cytomegalovirus exposure and HLA in healthy donors. Whole-study results and caveats: There were some public TCRs occurring in many donors, but most TCR sequences were rare. Reportedly, TCR beta sequences accurately predicted HLA-A and HLA-B alleles in most subjects. Three chains linked to CMV were shown in vitro to be specific for CMV antigens.

With 60 Vbeta and 13 Jbeta primers, the PCR was carried out. Data came from immunoSEQ multiplex PCR; TCRdb stores just in-frame clones and leaves some out. Of about 100,000 clones listed, approximately 78% are singletons. All the people who gave samples were healthy bone marrow donors. Source material: PBMCs. This receptor was obtained from a woman aged 55-69 years in good health and CMV-seronegative. The chain couples TRBV30 to TRBJ2-1; D might be TRBD2 (6 bases). CDR3: CAWSVGGGSSYNEQFF. For the CDR3, the DNA is TGTGCCTGGAGTGTTGGAGGAGGGAGCTCCTACAATGAGCAGTTCTTC.